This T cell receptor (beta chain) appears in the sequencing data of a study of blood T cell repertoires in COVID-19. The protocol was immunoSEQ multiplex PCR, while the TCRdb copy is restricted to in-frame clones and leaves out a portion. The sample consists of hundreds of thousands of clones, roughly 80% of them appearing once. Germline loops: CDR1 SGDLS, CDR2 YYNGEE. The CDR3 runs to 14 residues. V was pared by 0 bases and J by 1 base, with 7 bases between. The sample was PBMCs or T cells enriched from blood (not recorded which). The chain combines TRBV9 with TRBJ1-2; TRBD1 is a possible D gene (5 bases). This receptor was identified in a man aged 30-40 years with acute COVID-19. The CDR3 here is CASSVEGDNYGYTF. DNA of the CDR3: TGTGCCAGCAGCGTAGAAGGGGATAACTATGGCTACACCTTC.